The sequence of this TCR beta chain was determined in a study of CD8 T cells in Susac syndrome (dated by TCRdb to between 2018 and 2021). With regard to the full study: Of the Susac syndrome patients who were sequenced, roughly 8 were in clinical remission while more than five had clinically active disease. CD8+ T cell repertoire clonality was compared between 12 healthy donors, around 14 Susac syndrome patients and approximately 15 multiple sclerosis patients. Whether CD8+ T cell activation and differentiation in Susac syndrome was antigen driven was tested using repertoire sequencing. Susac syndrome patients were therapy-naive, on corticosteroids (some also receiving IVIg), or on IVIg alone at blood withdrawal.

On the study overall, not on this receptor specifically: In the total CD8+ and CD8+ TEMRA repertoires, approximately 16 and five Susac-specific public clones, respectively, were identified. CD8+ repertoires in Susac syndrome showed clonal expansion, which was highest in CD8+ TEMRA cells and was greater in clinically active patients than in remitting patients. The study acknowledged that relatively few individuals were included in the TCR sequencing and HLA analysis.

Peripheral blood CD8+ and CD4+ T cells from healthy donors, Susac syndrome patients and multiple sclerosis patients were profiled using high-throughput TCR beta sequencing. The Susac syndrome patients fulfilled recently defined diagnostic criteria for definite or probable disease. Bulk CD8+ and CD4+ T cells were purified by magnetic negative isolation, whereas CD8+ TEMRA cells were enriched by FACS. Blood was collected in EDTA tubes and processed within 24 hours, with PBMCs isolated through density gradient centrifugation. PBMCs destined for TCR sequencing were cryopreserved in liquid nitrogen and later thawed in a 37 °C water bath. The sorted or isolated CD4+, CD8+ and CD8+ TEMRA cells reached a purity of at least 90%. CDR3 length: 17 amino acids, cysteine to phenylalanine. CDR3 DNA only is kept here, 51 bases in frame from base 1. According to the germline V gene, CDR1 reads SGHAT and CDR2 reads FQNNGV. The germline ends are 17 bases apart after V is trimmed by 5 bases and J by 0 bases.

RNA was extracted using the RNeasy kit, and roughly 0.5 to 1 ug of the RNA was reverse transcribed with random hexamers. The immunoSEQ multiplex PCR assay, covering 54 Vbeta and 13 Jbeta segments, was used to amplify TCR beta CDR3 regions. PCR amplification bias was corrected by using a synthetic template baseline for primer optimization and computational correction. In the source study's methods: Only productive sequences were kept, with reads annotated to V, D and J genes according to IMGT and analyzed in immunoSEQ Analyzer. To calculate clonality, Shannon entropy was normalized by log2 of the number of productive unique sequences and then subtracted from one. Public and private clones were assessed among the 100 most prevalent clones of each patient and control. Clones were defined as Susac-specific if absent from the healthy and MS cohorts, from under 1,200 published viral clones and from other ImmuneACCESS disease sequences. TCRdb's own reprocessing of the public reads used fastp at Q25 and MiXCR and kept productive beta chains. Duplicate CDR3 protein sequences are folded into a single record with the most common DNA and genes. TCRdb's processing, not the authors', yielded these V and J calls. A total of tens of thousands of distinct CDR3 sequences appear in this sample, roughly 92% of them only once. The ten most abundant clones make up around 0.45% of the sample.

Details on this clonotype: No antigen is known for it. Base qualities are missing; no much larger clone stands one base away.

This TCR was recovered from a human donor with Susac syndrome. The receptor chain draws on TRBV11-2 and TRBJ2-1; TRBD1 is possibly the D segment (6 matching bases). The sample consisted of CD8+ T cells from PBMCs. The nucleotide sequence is TGTGCCAGCAGCACCCCCCGAGGCAGGGGCTCCTACAATGAGCAGTTCTTC. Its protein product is CASSTPRGRGSYNEQFF.